This TCR beta chain appears in the sequencing data of a study of regulatory T cells in long-lasting Graves disease. Notes on this clonotype: At one of its ends the junction is not consistent with the germline gene, which may arise from a read error.

The authors built TCR beta libraries using iRepertoire HTBI primers and Arm-PCR of CDR3 regions. TCRdb independently ran MiXCR on the multiplex PCR reads; one entry per CDR3 protein. The repertoire holds fewer than 650,000 distinct CDR3 sequences, with 16% as singletons. Time point defined: newly diagnosed GD, antithyroid drugs for less than 3 months. Scientists built the TCR library using RNA that was extracted from PBMCs. The same specimen was also included in a second study, on T cells in Graves' hyperthyroidism and ophthalmopathy.

The source is a woman aged 25 to 39 with Graves disease. The specimen was peripheral blood mononuclear cells (PBMCs), collected at new diagnosis, from a patient treated with antithyroid drugs.

The CDR3 coding sequence is TGTGCCACCAGCGGAGAACCTAGCGGGCTAGAGCAGTTCTTC. This sequence encodes CATSGEPSGLEQFF. This rearrangement joins TRBV15 to TRBJ2-1, with 8 bases matching TRBD2. From germline, CDR1 is LNHNV and CDR2 YYDKDF (reference sequence). This CDR3 spans 14 amino acids.